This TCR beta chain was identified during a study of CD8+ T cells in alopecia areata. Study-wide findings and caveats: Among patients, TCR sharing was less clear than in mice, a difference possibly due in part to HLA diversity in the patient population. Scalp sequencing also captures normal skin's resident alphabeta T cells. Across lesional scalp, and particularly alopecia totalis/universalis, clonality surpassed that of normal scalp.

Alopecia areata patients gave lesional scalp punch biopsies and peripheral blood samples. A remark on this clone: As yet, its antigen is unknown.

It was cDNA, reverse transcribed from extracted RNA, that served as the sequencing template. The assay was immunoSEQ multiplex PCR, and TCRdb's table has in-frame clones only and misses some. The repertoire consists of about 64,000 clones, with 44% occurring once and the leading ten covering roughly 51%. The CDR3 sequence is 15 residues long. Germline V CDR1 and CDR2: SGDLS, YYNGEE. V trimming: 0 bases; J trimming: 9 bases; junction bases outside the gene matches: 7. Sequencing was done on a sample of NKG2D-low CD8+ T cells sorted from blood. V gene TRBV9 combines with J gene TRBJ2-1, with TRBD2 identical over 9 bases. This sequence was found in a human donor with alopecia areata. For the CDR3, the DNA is TGTGCCAGCAGCGTAGCCGGGACTAGCCCCGTTGAGCAGTTCTTC. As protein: CASSVAGTSPVEQFF.